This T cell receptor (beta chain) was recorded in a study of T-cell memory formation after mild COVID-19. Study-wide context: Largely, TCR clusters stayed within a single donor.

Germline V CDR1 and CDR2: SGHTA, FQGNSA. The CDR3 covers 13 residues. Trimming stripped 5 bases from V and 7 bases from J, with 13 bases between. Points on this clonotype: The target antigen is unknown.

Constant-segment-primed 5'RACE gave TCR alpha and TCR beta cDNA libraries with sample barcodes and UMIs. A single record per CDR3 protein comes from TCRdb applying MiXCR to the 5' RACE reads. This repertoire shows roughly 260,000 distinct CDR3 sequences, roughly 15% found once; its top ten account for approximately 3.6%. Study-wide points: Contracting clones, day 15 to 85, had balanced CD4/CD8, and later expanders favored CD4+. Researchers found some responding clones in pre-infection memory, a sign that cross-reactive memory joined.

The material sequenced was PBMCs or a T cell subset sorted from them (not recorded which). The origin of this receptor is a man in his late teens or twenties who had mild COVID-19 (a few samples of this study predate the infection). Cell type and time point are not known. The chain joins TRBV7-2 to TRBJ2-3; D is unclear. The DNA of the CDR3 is TGTGCCAGCAGCGTGACCCCCTTTTATACGCAGTATTTT. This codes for CASSVTPFYTQYF.